A single sample is the source of the 24 T cell receptor beta chains below, sequenced in a study of cytotoxic CD8 clonotypes in ibrutinib-treated CLL. Produced via immunoSEQ multiplex PCR; TCRdb's table is partial and in-frame only. Here the sample spans roughly 180,000 clones, over 60% being singletons. The sample was PBMCs, taken after 24 months of ibrutinib treatment. The receptors were gathered from a human donor with chronic lymphocytic leukemia.

The V and J genes are TRBV7-9 and TRBJ2-3; weak D call: TRBD2 (5 bases). CDR1 is SEHNR and CDR2 is FQNEAQ in the germline V gene (reference sequence). The CDR3 covers 17 residues. The germline V and J ends were trimmed by 5 bases and 4 bases, with 22 bases remaining between them. Here the CDR3 reads CASSPFFHKPRADTQYF. For the CDR3, the DNA is TGTGCCAGCAGCCCGTTCTTTCACAAACCGAGGGCAGATACGCAGTATTTT. The complete variable domain, with remaining parts taken from reference TRBV7-9 and TRBJ2-3, reads DTGVSQNPRHKITKRGQNVTFRCDPISEHNRLYWYRQTLGQGPEFLTYFQNEAQLEKSRLLSDRFSAERPKGSFSTLEIQRTEQGDSAMYLCASSPFFHKPRADTQYFGPGTRLTVL.

This clone came up a few times. The V gene is TRBV10-3, the J gene TRBJ2-7, with a tentative D call TRBD2 (5 bases). There are 13 residues in the CDR3. Germline loops: CDR1 ENHRY, CDR2 SYGVKD. The germline V and J ends were trimmed by 7 bases and 3 bases, with 13 bases remaining between them. The CDR3 DNA reads as TGTGCCATCAAAGGGAATACTAGCTACGAGCAGTACTTC. It codes for CAIKGNTSYEQYF.

The gene calls are TRBV5-1 and TRBJ2-7; 12 bases are a match to TRBD2. The CDR3 has 14 amino acids. V dropped 0 bases and J dropped 7; count of bases not matched to a gene: 2. CDR1 and CDR2 (germline): SGHRS, YFSETQ. In DNA form, the CDR3 reads TGCGCCAGCAGCTTGGGACTAGCGGGAGAAGAGCAGTACTTC. Translating gives CASSLGLAGEEQYF. Full variable domain (rest looked up from reference TRBV5-1 and TRBJ2-7): KAGVTQTPRYLIKTRGQQVTLSCSPISGHRSVSWYQQTPGQGLQFLFEYFSETQRNKGNFPGRFSGRQFSNSRSEMNVSTLELGDSALYLCASSLGLAGEEQYFGPGTRLTVT.

This chain joins TRBV15 and TRBJ2-2, with 7 positions matching TRBD1. This CDR3 contains 18 residues. Germline trimming cut 0 bases from V and 5 bases from J; bases unmatched to any gene: 12. Germline V gene lookup returns CDR1 LNHNV and CDR2 YYDKDF (reference sequence). As DNA, the CDR3 is TGTGCCACCAGCAGAGATCATAGGGCAGGGGGTTTGACCGGGGAGCTGTTTTTT. It specifies CATSRDHRAGGLTGELFF.

The gene calls are TRBV28 and TRBJ2-1; D may be TRBD2 (5 bases). The CDR3 has 11 residues. Germline V gives CDR1 MDHEN, CDR2 SYDVKM. Trimming removed 3 bases from V and 10 bases from J, with 7 bases in between. The CDR3 region is CASSFWEEQFF. In DNA, the CDR3 is TGTGCCAGCAGTTTTTGGGAGGAGCAGTTCTTC.

The V and J genes are TRBV11-2 and TRBJ2-5; D might be TRBD2 (6 bases). The CDR3 is 15 residues long. CDR1 SGHAT and CDR2 FQNNGV come from the germline V gene. The V end lost 1 base, the J end lost 5 bases, and 14 bases lay between the germline ends. CDR3 bases: TGTGCCAGCAGCTTAGGGCAGGGAGGTTGGGAGACCCAGTACTTC. It yields the protein CASSLGQGGWETQYF.

The CDR3 protein is CASSTGRDAGGNTIYF. DNA for the CDR3: TGTGCCAGTAGTACTGGGCGGGACGCTGGAGGTAACACCATATATTTT. The gene calls are TRBV19 and TRBJ1-3, with a tentative D call TRBD1 (5 bases). Trimming cost V 4 bases and J 7 bases, with 20 bases left between them. The CDR3 covers 16 residues. CDR1 LNHDA and CDR2 SQIVND come from the germline V gene (reference sequence).

The J gene is TRBJ2-7, the V gene TRBV5-1, with D possibly TRBD2 on 6 matching bases. Germline V gene lookup returns CDR1 SGHRS and CDR2 YFSETQ. The CDR3 has 14 amino acids. V lost 0 bases, J lost 1 base, and 8 bases lay in between. The CDR3: CASSLGAGSYEQYF. The CDR3 bases are TGCGCCAGCAGCTTGGGGGCGGGATCCTACGAGCAGTACTTC.

The chain combines TRBV7-9 with TRBJ2-2; TRBD2 agrees at 9 bases. V lost 7 bases to trimming and J lost 2 bases; unmatched junction nucleotides: 8. The CDR3 is 16 residues long. Germline V CDR1 and CDR2: SEHNR, FQNEAQ (reference sequence). CDR3 nucleotide sequence: TGTGCCAGCACCTTGGGACTAGCTTCAAACACCGGGGAGCTGTTTTTT. Translating it yields CASTLGLASNTGELFF.

The gene calls are TRBV9 and TRBJ2-1; 8 positions agree with TRBD2. J gave up 4 bases and V 3 bases, and 9 bases lay outside the gene matches. The CDR3 length is 16 residues. CDR1 is SGDLS and CDR2 is YYNGEE in the germline V gene. This CDR3 is CASSASGLAGYNEQFF. The CDR3, as DNA: TGTGCCAGCAGCGCCTCCGGACTAGCAGGATACAATGAGCAGTTCTTC.

A few counts support this clone. The V call is TRBV7-8, the J call TRBJ1-1; tentatively, D is TRBD1 (5 bases). The V end was cut by 2 bases, the J end by 3 bases, with 10 bases between. There are 14 residues in the CDR3. Looked up from germline, CDR1 is SGHVS and CDR2 is FQNEAQ. The CDR3 coding sequence is TGTGCCAGCAGCTTAACGGCCAGGGACACTGAAGCTTTCTTT. Encoded protein: CASSLTARDTEAFF.

The gene calls are TRBV5-4 and TRBJ1-3, with 12 bases aligning to TRBD1. The V segment lost 3 bases and the J segment 4 bases; nucleotides outside the gene matches: 11. Germline V gene data show CDR1 as SGHNT and CDR2 as YYREEE (reference sequence). The CDR3 is made up of 18 amino acids. The CDR3 sequence: CASSSGQGAFLGGNTIYF. The CDR3 DNA reads as TGTGCCAGCAGCTCGGGACAGGGGGCTTTCTTGGGAGGAAACACCATATATTTT.

The chain recombines TRBV5-4 with TRBJ2-5; D gene ambiguous. This CDR3 spans 14 amino acids. Trimming shortened V by 4 bases and J by 5 bases, and 15 bases separated the two germline ends. The germline V gene has CDR1 SGHNT and CDR2 YYREEE (reference sequence). CDR3 nucleotides: TGTGCCAGCAGCCAACGGGCCCGGAAGGAGACCCAGTACTTC. Amino acid sequence: CASSQRARKETQYF.

The J gene is TRBJ2-7, the V gene TRBV7-8; the match to TRBD1 covers 12 bases. Germline V gives CDR1 SGHVS, CDR2 FQNEAQ. CDR3 length: 13 amino acids. V shed 5 bases, J shed 12 bases, and the junction held 8 bases outside the gene matches. The CDR3 nucleotides are TGTGCCAGCAGCCGGGGACAGGGGGCTGCATCGTACTTC. It yields the protein CASSRGQGAASYF.

The chain employs TRBV29-1 and TRBJ2-5; 8 positions match TRBD1. CDR3 size: 16 residues. Losses at the gene ends were 3 bases for V and 5 bases for J; bases not matched to a gene: 14. Per germline, CDR1 SQVTM and CDR2 ANQGSEA. Written as DNA, the CDR3 is TGCAGCGTTGATTCGACCGTGGCAGGGGGCAGGGAGACCCAGTACTTC. Its translation is CSVDSTVAGGRETQYF.

The DNA of the CDR3 is TGTGCCAGCAGTTTGGTTGGAGGTAGTGTCGATACGCAGTATTTT. The encoded protein is CASSLVGGSVDTQYF. This chain joins TRBV28 and TRBJ2-3, with a tentative D call TRBD2 (5 bases). The germline V gene encodes CDR1 MDHEN and CDR2 SYDVKM. V was trimmed by 3 bases and J by 6 bases, leaving 16 bases between them. CDR3 length equals 15 residues.

This chain links TRBV18 with TRBJ2-7; D might be TRBD1 (5 bases). The germline V gene encodes CDR1 KGHSH and CDR2 LQKENI. CDR3 length equals 15 residues. The V gene lost 1 base and the J gene lost 2 bases, with 12 bases spanning the gap. CDR3 amino acids: CASSPLQDKAYEQYF. CDR3 bases: TGTGCCAGCTCACCACTTCAGGACAAGGCCTACGAGCAGTACTTC.

This chain uses TRBV30 with TRBJ2-7; perhaps TRBD2 as D (6 bases). This CDR3 has 16 amino acids. Germline V gene data show CDR1 as GTSNPN and CDR2 as SVGIG (reference sequence). Trimming pared 0 bases from V and 3 bases from J, leaving 18 bases between. CDR3 amino acids: CAWSVRWGDSHYEQYF. CDR3 bases: TGTGCCTGGAGTGTACGTTGGGGGGATTCCCACTACGAGCAGTACTTC.

The CDR3 is CASSKEALIGGTRFYEQYF. The CDR3 bases are TGTGCCAGCAGCAAAGAAGCCTTAATAGGGGGGACTAGATTCTACGAGCAGTACTTC. The rearrangement links TRBV7-8 to TRBJ2-7; TRBD2 matches at 8 bases. The junction had 21 bases not matched to a gene; V was cut back by 5 bases and J by 3 bases. CDR3 length equals 19 residues. Germline V gene sequence: CDR1 SGHVS, CDR2 FQNEAQ.

The chain combines TRBV6-5 with TRBJ2-2; no reliable D call. Germline V gene data show CDR1 as MNHEY and CDR2 as SVGAGI. The CDR3 covers 11 residues. V gave up 7 bases and J gave up 7 bases, with 7 bases separating them. In DNA form, the CDR3 reads TGTGCCAGCATTTGGTTCGGGGAGCTGTTTTTT. It yields the protein CASIWFGELFF.

Here the CDR3 DNA reads TGTGCCAGCAGCTTTTCAGCGAGACGGAAAGAGACCCAGTACTTC. Amino acids: CASSFSARRKETQYF. The rearrangement joins TRBV7-8 to TRBJ2-5, with D uncertain. The germline V gene has CDR1 SGHVS and CDR2 FQNEAQ. The length of the CDR3 is 15 residues. Trimming removed 3 bases from V and 3 bases from J, with 14 bases in between. The full variable domain, rest sourced from reference TRBV7-8 and TRBJ2-5, is GAGVSQSPRYKVAKRGQDVALRCDPISGHVSLFWYQQALGQGPEFLTYFQNEAQLDKSGLPSDRFFAERPEGSVSTLKIQRTQQEDSAVYLCASSFSARRKETQYFGPGTRLLVL.

V usage is TRBV6-5 and J usage is TRBJ2-7; 8 bases align to TRBD1. This CDR3 region has 14 residues. J gave up 0 bases and V 9 bases, and 7 bases lay outside the gene matches. CDR1 MNHEY and CDR2 SVGAGI come from the germline V gene. CDR3 DNA sequence: TGTGCCAGTAGCGACAGGGGATTCTCCTACGAGCAGTACTTC. It codes for CASSDRGFSYEQYF.

This clone appeared a single time. The rearrangement links TRBV7-2 to TRBJ1-1; TRBD1 might be the D (5 bases). The CDR3 loop spans 15 amino acids. Trimming stripped 8 bases from V and 6 bases from J, with 22 bases between. Germline values: CDR1 SGHTA, CDR2 FQGNSA. CDR3 amino acids: CASVSSRITGAEAFF. The CDR3 bases are TGTGCCAGCGTCAGTAGTAGGATAACAGGCGCTGAAGCTTTCTTT. The full variable domain, its missing parts supplied by reference TRBV7-2 and TRBJ1-1, is GAGVSQSPSNKVTEKGKDVELRCDPISGHTALYWYRQSLGQGLEFLIYFQGNSAPDKSGLPSDRFSAERTGGSVSTLTIQRTQQEDSAVYLCASVSSRITGAEAFFGQGTRLTVV.

The chain couples TRBV5-6 to TRBJ1-5, with D possibly TRBD1 on 6 matching bases. V was trimmed by 0 bases and J by 3 bases, leaving 10 bases between them. From germline, CDR1 is SGHDT and CDR2 YYEEEE. The CDR3 loop spans 15 amino acids. This chain's CDR3 is CASSLGTVLNQPQHF. In nucleotides, the CDR3 is TGTGCCAGCAGCTTGGGGACAGTCCTCAATCAGCCCCAGCATTTT.